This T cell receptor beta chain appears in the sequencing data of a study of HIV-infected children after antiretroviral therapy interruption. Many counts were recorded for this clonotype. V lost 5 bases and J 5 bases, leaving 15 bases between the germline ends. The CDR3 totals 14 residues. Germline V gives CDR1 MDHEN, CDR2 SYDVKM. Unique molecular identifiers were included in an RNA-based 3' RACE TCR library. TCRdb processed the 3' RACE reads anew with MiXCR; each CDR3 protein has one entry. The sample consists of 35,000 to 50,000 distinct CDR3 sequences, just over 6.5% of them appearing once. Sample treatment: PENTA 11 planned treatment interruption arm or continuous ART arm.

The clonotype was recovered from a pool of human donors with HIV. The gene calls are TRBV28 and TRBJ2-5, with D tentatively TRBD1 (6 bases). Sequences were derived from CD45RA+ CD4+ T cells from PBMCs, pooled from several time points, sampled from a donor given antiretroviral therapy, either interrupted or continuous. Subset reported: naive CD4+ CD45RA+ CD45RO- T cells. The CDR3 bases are TGTGCCAGCAGTCCCCTCACAGGGATGGAGACCCAGTACTTC. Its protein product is CASSPLTGMETQYF.